This TCR beta chain derives from a study of circulating CD8 cells and anti-PD-1 response in melanoma. About the research overall: Every 2 weeks, patients got 3 mg/kg nivolumab intravenously.

The CDR3 covers 12 residues. Germline V gene data show CDR1 as SNHLY and CDR2 as FYNNEI. Trimming stripped 4 bases from V and 5 bases from J, with 9 bases between. From live CD3+CD8+TCRalphabeta+ cells, four PD-1 and/or TIGIT subsets were sorted. TCR libraries were prepared from roughly 14 ng of total RNA with the QIAseq Immune Repertoire TCR panel. TCRdb redid the calling of the reads with MiXCR, one entry per CDR3 protein. The sample records roughly 820 distinct CDR3 sequences, under 5% being singletons. By sample share, this clonotype is medium-sized. The receptor was derived from a human donor with melanoma. V and J are TRBV2 and TRBJ2-7; D might be TRBD1 (5 bases). Sequencing was performed on CD8+ T cells from PBMCs, taken at baseline or after one month of anti-PD-1 therapy (not recorded which). CDR3 DNA: TGTGCCAGCAGTGGTAGGGGCCACGAGCAGTACTTC. It is translated as CASSGRGHEQYF.